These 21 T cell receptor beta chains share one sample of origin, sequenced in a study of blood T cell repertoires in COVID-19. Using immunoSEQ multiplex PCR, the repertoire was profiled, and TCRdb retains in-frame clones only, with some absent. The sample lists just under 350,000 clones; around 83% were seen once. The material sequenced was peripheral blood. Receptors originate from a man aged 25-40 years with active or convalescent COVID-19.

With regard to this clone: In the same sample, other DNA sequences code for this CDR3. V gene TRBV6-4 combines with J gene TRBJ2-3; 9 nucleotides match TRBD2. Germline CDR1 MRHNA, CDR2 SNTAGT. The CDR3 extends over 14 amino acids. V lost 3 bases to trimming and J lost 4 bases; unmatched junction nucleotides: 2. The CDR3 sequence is CASSERGGPDTQYF. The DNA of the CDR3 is TGTGCCAGCAGTGAGCGGGGGGGCCCAGATACGCAGTATTTT.

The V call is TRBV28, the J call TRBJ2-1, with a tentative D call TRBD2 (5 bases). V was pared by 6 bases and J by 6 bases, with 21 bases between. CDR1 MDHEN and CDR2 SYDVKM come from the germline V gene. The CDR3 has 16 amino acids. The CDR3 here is CASRPSYGNNLNEQFF. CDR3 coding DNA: TGTGCCAGCAGGCCCTCTTACGGGAACAATCTCAATGAGCAGTTCTTC.

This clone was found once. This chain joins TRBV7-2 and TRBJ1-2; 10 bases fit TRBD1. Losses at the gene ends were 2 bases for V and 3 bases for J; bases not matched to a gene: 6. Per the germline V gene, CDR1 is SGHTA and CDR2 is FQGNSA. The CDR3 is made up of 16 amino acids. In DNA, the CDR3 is TGTGCCAGCAGCTTATCGGGACAGGGGATATACTATGGCTACACCTTC. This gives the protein CASSLSGQGIYYGYTF.

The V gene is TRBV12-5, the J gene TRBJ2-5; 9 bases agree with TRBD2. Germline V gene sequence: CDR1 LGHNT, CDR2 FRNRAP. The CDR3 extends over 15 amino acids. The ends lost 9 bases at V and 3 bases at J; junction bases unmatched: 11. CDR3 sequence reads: CARVPGVAGEETQYF. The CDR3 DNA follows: TGTGCTAGGGTCCCGGGGGTAGCGGGAGAAGAGACCCAGTACTTC.

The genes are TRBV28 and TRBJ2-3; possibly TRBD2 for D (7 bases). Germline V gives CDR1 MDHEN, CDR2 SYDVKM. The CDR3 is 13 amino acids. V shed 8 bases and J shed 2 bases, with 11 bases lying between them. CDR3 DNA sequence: TGTGCCAGCGCCGGGGGGCCCACAGATACGCAGTATTTT. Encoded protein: CASAGGPTDTQYF.

The CDR3 region is CASSQDRANQPQHF. CDR3 bases: TGTGCCAGCAGCCAAGACAGGGCCAATCAGCCCCAGCATTTT. V is TRBV7-2 and J is TRBJ1-5, with 7 bases identical to TRBD1. The junction had 4 bases not matched to a gene; V was cut back by 5 bases and J by 3 bases. CDR3 length: 14 amino acids. Germline V gives CDR1 SGHTA, CDR2 FQGNSA.

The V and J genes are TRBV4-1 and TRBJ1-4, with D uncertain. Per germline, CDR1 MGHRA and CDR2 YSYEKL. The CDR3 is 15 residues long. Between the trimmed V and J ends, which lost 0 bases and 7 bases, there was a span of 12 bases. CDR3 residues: CASSQEPIRGEKLFF. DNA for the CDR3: TGCGCCAGCAGCCAAGAACCGATACGGGGTGAAAAACTGTTTTTT.

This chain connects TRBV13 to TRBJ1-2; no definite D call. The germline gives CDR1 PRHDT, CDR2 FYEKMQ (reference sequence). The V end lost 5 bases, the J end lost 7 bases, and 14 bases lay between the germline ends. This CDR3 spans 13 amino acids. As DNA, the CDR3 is TGTGCCAGCAGCAACAGTTGGAATGGTGGCTACACCTTC. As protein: CASSNSWNGGYTF.

The CDR3 is CASSLAGLAGGETQYF. The CDR3 region has the DNA TGTGCCAGCAGCTTAGCGGGACTAGCGGGCGGAGAGACCCAGTACTTC. The V call is TRBV11-2, the J call TRBJ2-5, with 12 bases lining up with TRBD2. This CDR3 has 16 amino acids. CDR1 SGHAT and CDR2 FQNNGV come from the germline V gene. Losses at the gene ends were 1 base for V and 4 bases for J; bases not matched to a gene: 4.

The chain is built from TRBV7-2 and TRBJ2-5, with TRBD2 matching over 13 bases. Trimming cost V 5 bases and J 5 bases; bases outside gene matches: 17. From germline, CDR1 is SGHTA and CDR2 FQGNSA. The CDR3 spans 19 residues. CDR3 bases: TGTGCCAGCAGCACCCCCGGCACTAGCGGGAGGGGTATGCGGGAGACCCAGTACTTC. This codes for CASSTPGTSGRGMRETQYF.

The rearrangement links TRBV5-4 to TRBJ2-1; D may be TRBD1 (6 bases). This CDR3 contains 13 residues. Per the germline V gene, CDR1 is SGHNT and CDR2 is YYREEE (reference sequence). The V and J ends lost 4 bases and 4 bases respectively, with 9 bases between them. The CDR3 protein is CASSPGQYNEQFF. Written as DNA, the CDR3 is TGTGCCAGCAGCCCAGGACAGTACAATGAGCAGTTCTTC. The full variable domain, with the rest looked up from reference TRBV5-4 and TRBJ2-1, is ETGVTQSPTHLIKTRGQQVTLRCSSQSGHNTVSWYQQALGQGPQFIFQYYREEENGRGNFPPRFSGLQFPNYSSELNVNALELDDSALYLCASSPGQYNEQFFGPGTRLTVL.

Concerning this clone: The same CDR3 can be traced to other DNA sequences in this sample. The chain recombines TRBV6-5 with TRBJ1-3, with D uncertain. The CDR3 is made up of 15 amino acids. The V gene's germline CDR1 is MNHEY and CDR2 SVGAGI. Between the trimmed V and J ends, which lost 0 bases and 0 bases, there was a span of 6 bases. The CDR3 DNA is TGTGCCAGCAGTTACTCGGGCAGCTCTGGAAACACCATATATTTT. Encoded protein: CASSYSGSSGNTIYF.

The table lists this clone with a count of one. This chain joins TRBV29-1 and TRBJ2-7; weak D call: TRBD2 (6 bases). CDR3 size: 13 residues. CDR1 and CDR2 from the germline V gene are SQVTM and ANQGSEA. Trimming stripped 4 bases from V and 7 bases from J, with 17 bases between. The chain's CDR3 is CSVARGTKGEQYF. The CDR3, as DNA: TGCAGCGTTGCCCGGGGGACGAAGGGAGAGCAGTACTTC.

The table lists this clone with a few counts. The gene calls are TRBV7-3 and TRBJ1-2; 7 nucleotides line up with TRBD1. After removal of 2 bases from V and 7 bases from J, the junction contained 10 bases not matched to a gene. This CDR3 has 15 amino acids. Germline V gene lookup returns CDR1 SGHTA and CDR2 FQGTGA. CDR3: CASSLGPQGSGGYTF. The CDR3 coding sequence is TGTGCCAGCAGCTTAGGCCCACAGGGGTCCGGTGGCTACACCTTC.

The CDR3 nucleotides read TGCAGCGTTGAGGCTAGCGGGAGGGCCGCCTACAATGAGCAGTTCTTC. As protein: CSVEASGRAAYNEQFF. The gene calls are TRBV29-1 and TRBJ2-1; 12 bases line up with TRBD2. The CDR3 runs 16 residues. The trim removed 3 bases at V and 2 bases at J, leaving 5 bases unmatched. In germline, CDR1 is SQVTM, CDR2 ANQGSEA.

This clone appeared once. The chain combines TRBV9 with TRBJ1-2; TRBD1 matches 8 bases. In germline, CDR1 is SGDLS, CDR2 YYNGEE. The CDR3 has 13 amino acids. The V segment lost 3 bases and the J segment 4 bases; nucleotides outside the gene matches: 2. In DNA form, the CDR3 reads TGTGCCAGCAGCGCCGGGACAGGCTATGGCTACACCTTC. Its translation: CASSAGTGYGYTF. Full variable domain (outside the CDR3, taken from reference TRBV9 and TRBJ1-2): DSGVTQTPKHLITATGQRVTLRCSPRSGDLSVYWYQQSLDQGLQFLIQYYNGEERAKGNILERFSAQQFPDLHSELNLSSLELGDSALYFCASSAGTGYGYTFGSGTRLTVV.

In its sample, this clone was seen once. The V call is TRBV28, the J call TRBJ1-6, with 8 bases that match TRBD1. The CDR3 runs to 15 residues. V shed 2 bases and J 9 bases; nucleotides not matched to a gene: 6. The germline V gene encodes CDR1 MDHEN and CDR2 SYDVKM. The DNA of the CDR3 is TGTGCCAGCAGTTTAAGACAGGGGAGCCGTTCACCCCTCCACTTT. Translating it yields CASSLRQGSRSPLHF.

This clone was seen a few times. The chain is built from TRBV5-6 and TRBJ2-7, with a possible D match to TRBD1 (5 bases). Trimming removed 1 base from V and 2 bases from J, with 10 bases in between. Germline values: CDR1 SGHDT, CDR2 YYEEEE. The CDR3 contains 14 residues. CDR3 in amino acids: CASSLWGRAYEQYF. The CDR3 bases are TGTGCCAGCAGCTTGTGGGGCAGGGCCTACGAGCAGTACTTC.

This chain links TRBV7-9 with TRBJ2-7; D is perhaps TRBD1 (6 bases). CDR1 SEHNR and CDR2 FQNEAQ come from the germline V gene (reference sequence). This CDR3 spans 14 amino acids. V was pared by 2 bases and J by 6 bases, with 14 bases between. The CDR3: CASSLFGIRGEQYF. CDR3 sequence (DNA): TGTGCCAGCAGCTTATTTGGGATCAGGGGCGAGCAGTACTTC.

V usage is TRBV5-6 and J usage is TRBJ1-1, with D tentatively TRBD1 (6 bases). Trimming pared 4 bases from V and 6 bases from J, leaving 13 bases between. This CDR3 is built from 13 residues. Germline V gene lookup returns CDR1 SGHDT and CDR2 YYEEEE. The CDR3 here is CASSHQGTPEAFF. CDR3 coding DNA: TGTGCCAGCAGCCATCAGGGGACCCCTGAAGCTTTCTTT.

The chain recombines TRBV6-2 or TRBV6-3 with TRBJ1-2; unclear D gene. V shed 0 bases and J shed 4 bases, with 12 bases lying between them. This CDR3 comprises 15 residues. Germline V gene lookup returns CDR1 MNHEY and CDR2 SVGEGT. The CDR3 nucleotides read TGTGCCAGCAGTTACTCGGGTCTAACAGTCTATGGCTACACCTTC. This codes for CASSYSGLTVYGYTF.